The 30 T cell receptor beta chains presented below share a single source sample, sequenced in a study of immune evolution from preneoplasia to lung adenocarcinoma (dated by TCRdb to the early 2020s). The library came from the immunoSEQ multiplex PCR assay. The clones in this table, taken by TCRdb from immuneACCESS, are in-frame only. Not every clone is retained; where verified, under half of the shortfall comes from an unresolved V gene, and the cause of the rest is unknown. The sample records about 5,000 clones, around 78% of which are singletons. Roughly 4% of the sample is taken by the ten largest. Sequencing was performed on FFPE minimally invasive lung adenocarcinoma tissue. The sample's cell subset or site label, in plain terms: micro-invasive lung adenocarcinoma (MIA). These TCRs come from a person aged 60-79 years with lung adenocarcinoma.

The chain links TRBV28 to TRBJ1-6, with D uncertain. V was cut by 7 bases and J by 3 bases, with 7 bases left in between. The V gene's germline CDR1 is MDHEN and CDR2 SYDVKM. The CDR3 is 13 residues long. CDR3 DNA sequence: TGTGCCAGCATTCCTAACTATAATTCACCCCTCCACTTT. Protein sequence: CASIPNYNSPLHF.

The CDR3 region has the DNA TGTGCCAGCAGCGTACCCGGACTAGCGGGAGATACGCAGTATTTT. Translated, it gives CASSVPGLAGDTQYF. V usage is TRBV9 and J usage is TRBJ2-3; 11 bases align to TRBD2. V lost 1 base and J lost 5; bases outside the gene matches: 3. Per germline, CDR1 SGDLS and CDR2 YYNGEE. This CDR3 is 15 amino acids long.

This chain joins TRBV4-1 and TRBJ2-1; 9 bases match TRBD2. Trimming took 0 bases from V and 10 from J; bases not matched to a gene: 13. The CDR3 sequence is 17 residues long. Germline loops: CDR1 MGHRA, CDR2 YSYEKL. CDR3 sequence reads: CASSQDPYAGGQGEQFF. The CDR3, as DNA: TGCGCCAGCAGCCAAGACCCCTACGCGGGGGGGCAGGGAGAGCAGTTCTTC.

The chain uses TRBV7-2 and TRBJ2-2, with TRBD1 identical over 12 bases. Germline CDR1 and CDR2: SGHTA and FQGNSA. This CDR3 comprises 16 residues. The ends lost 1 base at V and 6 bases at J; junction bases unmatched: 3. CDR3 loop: CASSLGGQGASGELFF. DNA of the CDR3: TGTGCCAGCAGCTTAGGGGGACAGGGGGCGTCCGGGGAGCTGTTTTTT. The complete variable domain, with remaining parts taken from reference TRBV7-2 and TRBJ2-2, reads GAGVSQSPSNKVTEKGKDVELRCDPISGHTALYWYRQSLGQGLEFLIYFQGNSAPDKSGLPSDRFSAERTGGSVSTLTIQRTQQEDSAVYLCASSLGGQGASGELFFGEGSRLTVL.

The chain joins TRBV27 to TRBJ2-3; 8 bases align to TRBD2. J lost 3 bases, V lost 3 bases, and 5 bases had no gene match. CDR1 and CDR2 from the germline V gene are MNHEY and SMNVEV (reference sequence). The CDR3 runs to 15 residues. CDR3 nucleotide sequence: TGTGCCAGCAGTTTCGTCGGGAGGGCTACAGATACGCAGTATTTT. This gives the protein CASSFVGRATDTQYF.

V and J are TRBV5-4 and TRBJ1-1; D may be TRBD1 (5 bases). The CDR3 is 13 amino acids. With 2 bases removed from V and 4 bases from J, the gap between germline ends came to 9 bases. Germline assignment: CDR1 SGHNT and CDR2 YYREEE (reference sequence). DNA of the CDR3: TGTGCCAGCAGCTTTTTGGGGGGCACTGAAGCTTTCTTT. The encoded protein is CASSFLGGTEAFF.

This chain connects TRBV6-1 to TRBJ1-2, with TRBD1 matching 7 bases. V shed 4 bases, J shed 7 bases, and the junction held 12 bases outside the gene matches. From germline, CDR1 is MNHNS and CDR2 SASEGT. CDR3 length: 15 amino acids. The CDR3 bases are TGTGCCAGCAGTGCCTGGGGGAGGGGGCTTATTGGCTACACCTTC. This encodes CASSAWGRGLIGYTF.

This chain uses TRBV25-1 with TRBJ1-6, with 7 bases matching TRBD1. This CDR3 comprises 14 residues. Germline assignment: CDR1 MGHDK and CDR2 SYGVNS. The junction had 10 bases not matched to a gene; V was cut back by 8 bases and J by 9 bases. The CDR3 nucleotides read TGTGCCAGCGGGCGACAGGGCAGGGGTTCACCCCTCCACTTT. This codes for CASGRQGRGSPLHF.

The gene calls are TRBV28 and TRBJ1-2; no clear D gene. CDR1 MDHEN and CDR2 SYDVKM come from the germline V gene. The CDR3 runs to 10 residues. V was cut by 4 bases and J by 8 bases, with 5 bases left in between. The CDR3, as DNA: TGTGCCAGCAGTTCAGTGGGCTACACCTTC. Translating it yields CASSSVGYTF.

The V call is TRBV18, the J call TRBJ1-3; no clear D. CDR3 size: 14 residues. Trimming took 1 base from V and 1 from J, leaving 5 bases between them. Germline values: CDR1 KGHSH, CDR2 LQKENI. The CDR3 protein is CASSPLASGNTIYF. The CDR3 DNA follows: TGTGCCAGCTCACCACTAGCGTCTGGAAACACCATATATTTT.

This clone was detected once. CDR3 in amino acids: CASKVNTEAFF. Written as DNA, the CDR3 is TGTGCCAGCAAGGTGAACACTGAAGCTTTCTTT. The V call is TRBV28, the J call TRBJ1-1; the D is unclear. Trimming stripped 7 bases from V and 0 bases from J, with 3 bases between. Germline-derived CDR1 and CDR2 are MDHEN and SYDVKM. The CDR3 is 11 amino acids.

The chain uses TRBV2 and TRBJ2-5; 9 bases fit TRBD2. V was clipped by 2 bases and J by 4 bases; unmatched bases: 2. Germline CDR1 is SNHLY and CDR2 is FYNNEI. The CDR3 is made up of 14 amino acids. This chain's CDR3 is CASSEISGGETQYF. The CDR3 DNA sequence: TGTGCCAGCAGTGAAATTAGCGGGGGAGAGACCCAGTACTTC.

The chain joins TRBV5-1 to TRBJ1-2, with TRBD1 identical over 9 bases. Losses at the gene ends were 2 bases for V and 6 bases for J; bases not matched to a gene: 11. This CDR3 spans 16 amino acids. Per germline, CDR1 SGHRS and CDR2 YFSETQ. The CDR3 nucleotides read TGCGCCAGCAGCTTAAATCCGGGACAGGGTGGGGATGGCTACACCTTC. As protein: CASSLNPGQGGDGYTF.

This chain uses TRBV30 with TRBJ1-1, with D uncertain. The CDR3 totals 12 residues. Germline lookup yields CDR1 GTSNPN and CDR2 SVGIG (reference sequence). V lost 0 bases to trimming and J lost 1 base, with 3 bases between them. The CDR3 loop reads CAWSVKNTEAFF. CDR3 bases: TGTGCCTGGAGTGTAAAGAACACTGAAGCTTTCTTT.

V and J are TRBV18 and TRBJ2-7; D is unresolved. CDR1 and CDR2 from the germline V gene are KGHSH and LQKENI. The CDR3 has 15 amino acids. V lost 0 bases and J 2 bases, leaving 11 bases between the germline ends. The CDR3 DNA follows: TGTGCCAGCTCACCACCTTTGACGGTTGCCTACGAGCAGTACTTC. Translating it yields CASSPPLTVAYEQYF.

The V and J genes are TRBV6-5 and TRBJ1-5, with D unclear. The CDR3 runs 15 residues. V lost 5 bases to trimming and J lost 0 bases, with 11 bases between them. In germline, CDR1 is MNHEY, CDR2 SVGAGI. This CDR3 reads CASSPFRDSNQPQHF. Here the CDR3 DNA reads TGTGCCAGCAGTCCCTTTCGGGATAGCAATCAGCCCCAGCATTTT.

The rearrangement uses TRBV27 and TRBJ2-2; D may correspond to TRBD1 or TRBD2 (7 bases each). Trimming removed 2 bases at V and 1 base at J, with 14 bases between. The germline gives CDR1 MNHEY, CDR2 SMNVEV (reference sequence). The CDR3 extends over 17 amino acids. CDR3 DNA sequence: TGTGCCAGCAGTTTAACAGGGGACTACTTGAACACCGGGGAGCTGTTTTTT. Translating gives CASSLTGDYLNTGELFF.

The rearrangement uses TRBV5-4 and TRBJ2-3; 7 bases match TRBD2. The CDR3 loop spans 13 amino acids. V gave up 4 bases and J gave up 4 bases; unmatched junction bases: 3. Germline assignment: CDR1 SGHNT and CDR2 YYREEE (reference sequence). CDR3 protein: CASSGGGADTQYF. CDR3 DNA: TGTGCCAGCAGCGGGGGGGGAGCAGATACGCAGTATTTT.

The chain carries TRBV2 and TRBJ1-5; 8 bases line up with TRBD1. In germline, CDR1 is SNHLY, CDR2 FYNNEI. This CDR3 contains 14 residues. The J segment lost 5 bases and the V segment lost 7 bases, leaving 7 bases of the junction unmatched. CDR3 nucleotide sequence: TGTGCCAGCACAGGACAGGGAGGGGATCAGCCCCAGCATTTT. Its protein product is CASTGQGGDQPQHF.

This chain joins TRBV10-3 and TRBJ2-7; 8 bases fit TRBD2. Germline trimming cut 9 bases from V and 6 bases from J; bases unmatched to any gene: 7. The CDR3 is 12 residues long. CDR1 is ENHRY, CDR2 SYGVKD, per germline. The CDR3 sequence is CAIGLAQGEQYF. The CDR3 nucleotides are TGTGCCATTGGACTAGCACAGGGCGAGCAGTACTTC.

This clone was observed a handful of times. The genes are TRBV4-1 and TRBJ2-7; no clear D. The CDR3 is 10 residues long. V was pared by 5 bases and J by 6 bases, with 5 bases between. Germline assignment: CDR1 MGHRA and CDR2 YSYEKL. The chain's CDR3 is CASSDGEQYF. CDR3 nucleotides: TGCGCCAGCAGCGATGGCGAGCAGTACTTC.

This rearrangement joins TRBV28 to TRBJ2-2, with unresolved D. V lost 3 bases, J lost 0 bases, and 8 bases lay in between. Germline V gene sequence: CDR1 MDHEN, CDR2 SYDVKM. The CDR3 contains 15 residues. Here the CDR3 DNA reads TGTGCCAGCAGTTTTAGTAGACCGAACACCGGGGAGCTGTTTTTT. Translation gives CASSFSRPNTGELFF.

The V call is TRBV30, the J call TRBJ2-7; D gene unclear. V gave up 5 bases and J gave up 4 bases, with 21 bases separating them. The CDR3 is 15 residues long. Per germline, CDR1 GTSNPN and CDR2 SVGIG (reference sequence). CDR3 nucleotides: TGTGCCTGGGGTGCCCGACCGGAACAGCTTTACGAGCAGTACTTC. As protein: CAWGARPEQLYEQYF.

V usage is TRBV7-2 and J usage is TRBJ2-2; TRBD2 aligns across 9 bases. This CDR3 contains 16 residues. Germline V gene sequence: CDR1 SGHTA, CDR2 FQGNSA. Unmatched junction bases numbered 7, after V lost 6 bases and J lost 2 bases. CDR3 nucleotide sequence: TGTGCCAGCAGACTAACTAGCGGGCCTAACACCGGGGAGCTGTTTTTT. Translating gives CASRLTSGPNTGELFF. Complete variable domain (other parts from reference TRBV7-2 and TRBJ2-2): GAGVSQSPSNKVTEKGKDVELRCDPISGHTALYWYRQSLGQGLEFLIYFQGNSAPDKSGLPSDRFSAERTGGSVSTLTIQRTQQEDSAVYLCASRLTSGPNTGELFFGEGSRLTVL.

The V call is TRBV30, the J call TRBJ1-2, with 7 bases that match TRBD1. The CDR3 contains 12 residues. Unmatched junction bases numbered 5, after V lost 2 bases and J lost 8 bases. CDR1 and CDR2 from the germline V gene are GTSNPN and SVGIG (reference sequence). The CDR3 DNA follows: TGTGCCTGGAGTTATAAGACAGGGGGCTACACCTTC. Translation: CAWSYKTGGYTF.

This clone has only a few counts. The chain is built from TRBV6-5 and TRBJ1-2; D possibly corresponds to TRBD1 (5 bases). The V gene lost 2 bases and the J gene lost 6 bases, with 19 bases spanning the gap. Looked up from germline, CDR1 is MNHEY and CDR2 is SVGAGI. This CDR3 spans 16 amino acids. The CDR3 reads CASSYLRDYPMDGYTF. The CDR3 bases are TGTGCCAGCAGTTACCTCCGGGACTACCCGATGGATGGCTACACCTTC.

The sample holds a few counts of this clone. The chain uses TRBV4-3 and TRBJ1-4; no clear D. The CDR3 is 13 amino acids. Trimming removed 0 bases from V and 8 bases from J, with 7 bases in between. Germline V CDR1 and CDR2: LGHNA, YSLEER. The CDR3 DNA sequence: TGCGCCAGCAGCCAAGATGTCGGGGAAAAACTGTTTTTT. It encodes CASSQDVGEKLFF.

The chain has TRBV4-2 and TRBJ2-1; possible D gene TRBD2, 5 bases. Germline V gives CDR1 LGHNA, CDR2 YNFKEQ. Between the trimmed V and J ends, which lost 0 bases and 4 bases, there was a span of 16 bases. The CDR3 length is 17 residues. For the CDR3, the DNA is TGTGCCAGCAGCCAAGATGGAAGAGGGAGCTTTTACAATGAGCAGTTCTTC. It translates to CASSQDGRGSFYNEQFF.

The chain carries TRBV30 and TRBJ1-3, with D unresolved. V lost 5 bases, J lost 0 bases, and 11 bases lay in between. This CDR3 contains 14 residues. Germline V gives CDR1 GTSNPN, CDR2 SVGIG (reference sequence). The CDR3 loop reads CAWVNSRSGNTIYF. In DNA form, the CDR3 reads TGTGCCTGGGTTAACAGCCGCTCTGGAAACACCATATATTTT.

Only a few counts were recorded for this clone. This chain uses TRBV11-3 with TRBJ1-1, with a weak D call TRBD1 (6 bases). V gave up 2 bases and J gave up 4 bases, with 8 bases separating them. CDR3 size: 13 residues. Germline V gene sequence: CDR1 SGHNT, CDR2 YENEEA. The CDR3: CASSLTTGTEAFF. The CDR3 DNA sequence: TGTGCCAGCAGCTTAACGACAGGCACTGAAGCTTTCTTT.